A selection of T cell receptor beta chains follows, all from one sample in a study of PD-1 blockade in classical Hodgkin lymphoma. Some clones are missing from TCRdb's copy, which holds only in-frame ones; the method was immunoSEQ multiplex PCR. Of around 91,000 clones in the sample, 75% to 85% were seen once. Sequences were derived from peripheral blood mononuclear cells (PBMCs), sampled before the second cycle of nivolumab. These receptors were collected from a human donor with classical Hodgkin lymphoma. Both conserved end residues are part of each CDR3. D genes are given only for firm matches. For some rows the clone size is stated as once, few or many, or as a class when expanded; others skip it.

>.|.|TRBJ2-7|TRBV7-2
CASSLDYTLSWSSYEQYF
TGTGCCAGCAGCTTAGACTATACCCTGAGTTGGAGCTCCTACGAGCAGTACTTC
>.|TRBD2|TRBJ2-1|TRBV11-2
CASNSPGGTAYNEQFF
TGTGCCAGCAACTCCCCGGGGGGTACGGCGTACAATGAGCAGTTCTTC
>.|TRBD1|TRBJ2-1|TRBV6-5
CASRTGGPNEQFF
TGTGCCAGCAGAACAGGGGGCCCCAATGAGCAGTTCTTC
>.|.|TRBJ1-4|TRBV5-1
CASSLDPVQSYEKLFF
TGCGCCAGCAGCTTGGACCCGGTACAGTCATATGAAAAACTGTTTTTT
>.|TRBD1|TRBJ2-7|TRBV5-4
CASSPGQGGEAEQYF
TGTGCCAGCAGCCCGGGACAGGGGGGCGAGGCCGAGCAGTACTTC
>few|TRBD2|TRBJ2-3|TRBV2
CASSEAGGWADTQYF
TGTGCCAGCAGTGAAGCGGGAGGGTGGGCAGATACGCAGTATTTT
>.|.|TRBJ2-7|TRBV18
CASGQGGSYEQYF
TGTGCCAGCGGGCAGGGGGGCTCCTACGAGCAGTACTTC
>.|.|TRBJ2-5|TRBV10-1
CASRRETEPRETQYF
TGCGCCAGCAGACGCGAAACCGAACCCCGGGAGACCCAGTACTTC
>.|TRBD2|TRBJ2-1|TRBV7-9
CASSSGGGRAYNEQFF
TGTGCCAGCAGCTCAGGTGGCGGGAGGGCCTACAATGAGCAGTTCTTC
>.|.|TRBJ2-1|TRBV7-2
CASSLGPNNEQFF
TGTGCCAGCAGCCTGGGGCCGAACAATGAGCAGTTCTTC
>.|.|TRBJ2-2|TRBV11-2
CASSPVASTGELFF
TGTGCCAGCAGCCCCGTGGCTTCCACCGGGGAGCTGTTTTTT
>.|.|TRBJ2-2|TRBV7-3
CASSSLAAAGELFF
TGTGCCAGCAGCTCACTAGCTGCTGCCGGGGAGCTGTTTTTT
>.|.|TRBJ2-6|TRBV9
CASSVASREGLGAGANVLTF
TGTGCCAGCAGCGTAGCTTCGCGGGAAGGGCTAGGGGCTGGGGCCAACGTCCTGACTTTC
>.|TRBD1|TRBJ2-5|TRBV2
CASSIQGWETQYF
TGTGCCAGCAGTATACAGGGGTGGGAGACCCAGTACTTC
>.|TRBD1|TRBJ2-1|TRBV4-3
CASSQDGRGPYNEQFF
TGCGCCAGCAGCCAAGACGGCAGGGGGCCCTACAATGAGCAGTTCTTC
>.|TRBD2|TRBJ2-1|TRBV27
CASSPWKREINEQFF
TGTGCCAGCAGCCCTTGGAAGCGGGAGATCAATGAGCAGTTCTTC
>.|.|TRBJ1-1|TRBV7-3
CASSLMGLNTEAFF
TGTGCCAGCAGCTTAATGGGACTGAACACTGAAGCTTTCTTT
>.|TRBD2|TRBJ2-7|TRBV4-1
CASSQESSGVSYEQYF
TGCGCCAGCAGCCAAGAATCGAGCGGGGTTTCCTACGAGCAGTACTTC
>.|.|TRBJ2-7|TRBV4-1
CASSQEEGAGEQYF
TGCGCCAGCAGCCAAGAGGAGGGGGCGGGGGAGCAGTACTTC
>.|.|TRBJ1-2|TRBV10-3
CAISETGYGYTF
TGTGCCATCAGTGAGACAGGCTATGGCTACACCTTC
>few|.|TRBJ2-5|TRBV9
CASSGMGRDSPEETQYF
TGTGCCAGCAGCGGTATGGGGCGGGATTCTCCAGAAGAGACCCAGTACTTC
>few|.|TRBJ2-4|TRBV25-1
CASSDRGDIQYF
TGTGCCAGCAGTGATAGGGGGGACATTCAGTACTTC
>.|TRBD2|TRBJ2-1|TRBV18
CASSPRGLAGDIHNEQFF
TGTGCCAGCTCACCACGGGGACTAGCGGGAGACATACACAATGAGCAGTTCTTC
>once|.|TRBJ2-5|TRBV28
CASSTPTGSQYF
TGTGCCAGCAGTACCCCTACAGGGTCCCAGTACTTC
>.|TRBD1|TRBJ2-5|TRBV5-1
CASSVIPGQQETQYF
TGCGCCAGCAGCGTAATTCCGGGACAGCAAGAGACCCAGTACTTC
>.|.|TRBJ2-1|TRBV6-1
CASTEGSAGYNEQFF
TGTGCCAGCACCGAAGGGTCAGCAGGCTACAATGAGCAGTTCTTC
>medium-sized|.|TRBJ1-5|TRBV7-9
CASSYGQLSNQPQHF
TGTGCCAGCAGCTACGGACAGCTGAGCAATCAGCCCCAGCATTTT
>.|TRBD2|TRBJ2-1|TRBV7-9
CASSKGGTSGTGDEQFF
TGTGCCAGCAGCAAAGGAGGGACTAGCGGGACAGGTGATGAGCAGTTCTTC
>.|TRBD1|TRBJ2-7|TRBV5-1
CASSLRQGAYEQYF
TGCGCCAGCAGCTTGAGACAGGGGGCGTACGAGCAGTACTTC
>.|.|TRBJ1-1|TRBV18
CASSRDLMNTEAFF
TGTGCCAGCTCACGGGACCTCATGAACACTGAAGCTTTCTTT
>.|.|TRBJ2-7|TRBV6-1
CASRSTGVGEQYF
TGTGCCAGCCGATCGACGGGAGTTGGAGAGCAGTACTTC
>.|TRBD1|TRBJ2-6|TRBV28
CASVSGTANSGANVLTF
TGTGCCAGCGTTTCGGGGACAGCCAATTCTGGGGCCAACGTCCTGACTTTC
>few|.|TRBJ1-2|TRBV2
CASRAGGYGYTF
TGTGCCAGCAGGGCGGGGGGCTATGGCTACACCTTC